The rows below give T cell receptor beta chains drawn from one sample of a study of blood T cells in healthy people across ages. TCRdb passed the 5' RACE reads through MiXCR, listing each CDR3 protein once. Counted here are 650,000 to 800,000 distinct CDR3 sequences, under 55% occurring once; the ten biggest clones make up under 20%. Sequenced sample: blood. Receptor source: a man in his 60s in good health. The CDR3 runs from the conserved cysteine through the conserved F or W. D genes are given only for firm matches. Size values are once, few and many counts, or a class for expanded clones, and some rows have none.

V gene,D gene,clone size,J gene,CDR3 DNA,CDR3 protein
TRBV7-2,NA,many,TRBJ2-3,TGCGCCAGCAGCTCCCGTGGGAGCACAGATACGCAGTATTTT,CASSSRGSTDTQYF
TRBV6-5,NA,NA,TRBJ1-5,TGTGCCGGCAGTTACTCGGGACCTAATCAGCCCCAGCATTTT,CAGSYSGPNQPQHF
TRBV15,NA,NA,TRBJ2-4,TGTGCCACCAGCAGAGATGTGGTTCCGGACATTCAGTACTTC,CATSRDVVPDIQYF
TRBV7-9,NA,NA,TRBJ2-5,TGTGCCAGCAGCCTAACACCACCAAGGGGCGAGACCCAGTACTTC,CASSLTPPRGETQYF
TRBV7-2,TRBD2,NA,TRBJ2-5,TGTGCCAGCAGCTTAGTCGTGACTAGCGGGGGAGAGACCCAGTACTTC,CASSLVVTSGGETQYF
TRBV14,TRBD1,NA,TRBJ1-1,TGTGCCAGCAGCCCGGAACAGGGGCCCCGTCTCAACACTGAAGCTTTCTTT,CASSPEQGPRLNTEAFF
TRBV12-3/TRBV12-4,NA,NA,TRBJ1-2,TGTGCCAGCAGTTATGGCAGCGGCTACACCTTC,CASSYGSGYTF
TRBV21-1,NA,NA,TRBJ1-2,TGTGCCAGCAGCAAAGCGGGATATGGCTACACCTTC,CASSKAGYGYTF
TRBV12-3/TRBV12-4,NA,few,TRBJ1-6,TGTGCCAGCAGTGATTCAACCGGGGCCACGGGGTATGGGTATAATTCACCCCTCCACTTT,CASSDSTGATGYGYNSPLHF
TRBV11-1,TRBD2,NA,TRBJ2-5,TGTGCCAGCAGCTTAGTTGGCGGGGGGCCCCAAGAGACCCAGTACTTC,CASSLVGGGPQETQYF
TRBV12-3/TRBV12-4,TRBD2,few,TRBJ2-2,TGTGCCAGCAGTTTAGGGAGTAGCGGGGCTAACACCGGGGAGCTGTTTTTT,CASSLGSSGANTGELFF
TRBV7-3,NA,few,TRBJ1-1,TGTGCCAGCAGCTTCGAGGGCACTGAAGCTTTCTTT,CASSFEGTEAFF
TRBV3-1,TRBD2,once,TRBJ2-5,TGTGCCAGCAGCCAGGGACTAGCGGGGGGGAATGAGCAGTACTTC,CASSQGLAGGNEQYF
TRBV27,NA,few,TRBJ2-7,TGTGCCAGCAGTTTAAAAGGGACACCACCCTACGAGCAGTACTTC,CASSLKGTPPYEQYF
TRBV5-1,NA,NA,TRBJ2-7,TGCGCCAGCAGCTCGTCGGTCCCAGCCGGGTACAATGAGCAGTACTTC,CASSSSVPAGYNEQYF
TRBV9,NA,few,TRBJ2-5,TGTGCCAGCAGCGTAGATGGGGTGGTGGAGACCCAGTACTTC,CASSVDGVVETQYF
TRBV7-2,TRBD2,few,TRBJ2-1,TGTGCCAGCAGCACTCCCGGGACTAGCGGGGGGGCCATTAGAAATGAGCAGTTCTTC,CASSTPGTSGGAIRNEQFF
TRBV5-1,TRBD2,few,TRBJ2-7,TGCGCCAGCAGCCGGGGGGAACGGTACGAGCAGTACTTC,CASSRGERYEQYF
TRBV12-3/TRBV12-4,NA,many,TRBJ2-6,TGTGCCAGTTCACAGGAGACTGGGGCCAACGTCCTGACTTTC,CASSQETGANVLTF
TRBV5-1,TRBD2,NA,TRBJ2-4,TGCGCCAGCTCCGAGACTAGCGGAACACGGAAAAACATTCAGTACTTC,CASSETSGTRKNIQYF
TRBV29-1,NA,few,TRBJ2-7,TGCAGCGTCAGAGGGGGGACGGCATACGAGCAGTACTTC,CSVRGGTAYEQYF
TRBV5-1,TRBD1,NA,TRBJ1-2,TGCGCCAGCAGCACGGGACAGGGGGGAATGGGTTTGCGTGGCTACACCTTC,CASSTGQGGMGLRGYTF
TRBV10-2,NA,few,TRBJ1-2,TGCGCCAGCAGTGAACCCGACTTCTATGGCTACACCTTC,CASSEPDFYGYTF
TRBV29-1,NA,once,TRBJ2-3,TGCAGCCGCCCAGGGCAAGGAGATACGCAGTATTTT,CSRPGQGDTQYF
TRBV27,TRBD1,NA,TRBJ2-1,TGTGCCAGCAGTTTATCCTCAGGGGGCGAGCAGTTCTTC,CASSLSSGGEQFF
TRBV27,TRBD1,few,TRBJ2-6,TGTGCCAGCAGCCCCGGGACAGGGTACTCTGGGGCCAACGTCCTGACTTTC,CASSPGTGYSGANVLTF
TRBV18,NA,NA,TRBJ1-4,TGTGCCAGCTCACTGGAAGACTCCGCAACTAATGAAAAACTGTTTTTT,CASSLEDSATNEKLFF
TRBV20-1,NA,few,TRBJ1-2,TGCAGTGCTTCGGAGGGCGCTACTAACTATGGCTACACCTTC,CSASEGATNYGYTF
TRBV10-3,NA,NA,TRBJ1-2,TGTGCCATCAGTGAGGCGGGTGACTATGGCTACACCTTC,CAISEAGDYGYTF
TRBV5-1,NA,NA,TRBJ2-7,TGCGCCAGCAGCTTTGTTTCCCCAGAATACTACGAGCAGTACTTC,CASSFVSPEYYEQYF
TRBV3-1,NA,NA,TRBJ2-5,TGTGCCAGCAGCCGGCCAAAAGAGACCCAGTACTTC,CASSRPKETQYF
TRBV12-3/TRBV12-4,NA,NA,TRBJ2-5,TGTGCCAGCAGCCCTACTAGGAAAGGGACCCAGTACTTC,CASSPTRKGTQYF
TRBV20-1,TRBD1,few,TRBJ2-7,TGCAGTGCTCGGGACAGCCCGACCTACGAGCAGTACTTC,CSARDSPTYEQYF
TRBV6-6,TRBD2,NA,TRBJ2-3,TGTGCCAGCAGCCTCCAGCGGGGCCCTAGCACAGATACGCAGTATTTT,CASSLQRGPSTDTQYF
TRBV6-6,TRBD2,NA,TRBJ2-4,TGTGCCAGCAGTCTAGCGGGGGGGCGTCAAAACATTCAGTACTTC,CASSLAGGRQNIQYF
TRBV27,NA,NA,TRBJ1-4,TGTGCCAGCAGTGTAACCCCCGGGGGGGAAAAACTGTTTTTT,CASSVTPGGEKLFF
TRBV3-1,TRBD2,NA,TRBJ2-5,TGTGCCAGCAGCCCCTCCCGACTAGCGGGATTGGTTGAGACCCAGTACTTC,CASSPSRLAGLVETQYF
TRBV12-3/TRBV12-4,NA,NA,TRBJ2-5,TGTGCCAGCAGTTTTGATAGAGGCGGCCAAGAGACCCAGTACTTC,CASSFDRGGQETQYF
TRBV29-1,TRBD2,once,TRBJ2-7,TGCAGCGTTATACTAGCGGGGGGGCCGTCTGTCTACTTC,CSVILAGGPSVYF
TRBV6-1,NA,few,TRBJ2-7,TGTGCCAGCAGTGAACAGCCGGGGCCCTACGAGCAGTACTTC,CASSEQPGPYEQYF
TRBV5-5,NA,NA,TRBJ2-7,TGTGCCAGCACTTTCCGGGACATCTACGAGCAGTACTTC,CASTFRDIYEQYF